Shown below are 6 T cell receptor beta chains from a single sample sequenced in a study of cytomegalovirus exposure and HLA in healthy donors. PCR used 60 Vbeta primers and 13 Jbeta primers. Some clones are missing from TCRdb's copy, which holds only in-frame ones; the method was immunoSEQ multiplex PCR. The sample includes roughly 190,000 clones, roughly four fifths of them seen just once. Source material: PBMCs. The receptors shown here come from a woman aged 30 to 39 in good health and CMV-seropositive.

This clone was observed a single time. The rearrangement joins TRBV5-1 to TRBJ2-3, with 9 bases fitting TRBD2. Germline V CDR1 and CDR2: SGHRS, YFSETQ. The CDR3 is made up of 17 amino acids. V was clipped by 0 bases and J by 4 bases; unmatched bases: 9. In nucleotides, the CDR3 is TGCGCCAGCAGCTTGGTGTCTAGCGGGGTTCGACCAGATACGCAGTATTTT. Encoded protein: CASSLVSSGVRPDTQYF.

This chain links TRBV21-1 with TRBJ1-2. TRBV21-1 is labeled a pseudogene. The CDR3 length is 14 residues. The CDR3 DNA sequence: TGTGCCAGCAGCCTAGGTAGTACGTCCTGGGGCTACACCTTC. It translates to CASSLGSTSWGYTF.

This chain connects TRBV30 to TRBJ2-7; D perhaps matches TRBD2 (6 bases). V lost 5 bases and J 5 bases, leaving 10 bases between the germline ends. Germline-derived CDR1 and CDR2 are GTSNPN and SVGIG (reference sequence). This CDR3 has 11 amino acids. The CDR3 sequence is CAWAEGDEQYF. The DNA for the CDR3 is TGTGCCTGGGCGGAGGGAGACGAGCAGTACTTC.

Only one count was recorded for this clone. The rearrangement joins TRBV6-5 to TRBJ2-7, with a weak D call TRBD2 (5 bases). Germline CDR1 and CDR2: MNHEY and SVGAGI. The CDR3 sequence is 13 residues long. Trimming took off 5 bases at V and 3 bases at J, with 11 bases between the two ends. The CDR3 DNA reads TGTGCCAGCAGTGAAAGGGAGAGCTACGAGCAGTACTTC. Translation: CASSERESYEQYF.

V and J are TRBV10-3 and TRBJ1-4, with 10 bases that match TRBD1. The germline V gene has CDR1 ENHRY and CDR2 SYGVKD. The CDR3 length is 13 residues. V lost 11 bases to trimming and J lost 6 bases; unmatched junction nucleotides: 6. CDR3 nucleotides: TGTGCCGCCCGGGACAGGGGAGATGAAAAACTGTTTTTT. Protein: CAARDRGDEKLFF.

The V call is TRBV7-2, the J call TRBJ2-7; 11 bases map to TRBD2. The CDR3 totals 16 residues. The germline gives CDR1 SGHTA, CDR2 FQGNSA. V lost 3 bases to trimming and J lost 1 base; unmatched junction nucleotides: 5. The CDR3 region is CASSFRSGGGSYEQYF. CDR3 bases: TGTGCCAGCAGCTTTCGTAGCGGGGGGGGATCCTACGAGCAGTACTTC.